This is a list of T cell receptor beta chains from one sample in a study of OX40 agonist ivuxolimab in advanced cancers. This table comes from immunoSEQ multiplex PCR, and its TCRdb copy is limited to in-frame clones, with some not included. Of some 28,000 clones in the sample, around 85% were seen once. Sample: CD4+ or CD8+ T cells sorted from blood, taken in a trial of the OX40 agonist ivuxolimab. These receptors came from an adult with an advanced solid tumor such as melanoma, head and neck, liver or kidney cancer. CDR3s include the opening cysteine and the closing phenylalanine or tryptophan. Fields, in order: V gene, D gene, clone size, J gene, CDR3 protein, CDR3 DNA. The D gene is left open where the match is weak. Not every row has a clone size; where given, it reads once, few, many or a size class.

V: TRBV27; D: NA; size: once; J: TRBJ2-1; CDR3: CASSEYNEQFF; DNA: TGTGCCAGCAGTGAGTACAATGAGCAGTTCTTC
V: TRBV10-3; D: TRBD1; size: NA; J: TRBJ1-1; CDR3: CAIRGQGADTEAFF; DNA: TGTGCCATCAGGGGACAGGGGGCAGACACTGAAGCTTTCTTT
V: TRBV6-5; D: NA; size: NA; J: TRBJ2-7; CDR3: CASRAGHYEQYF; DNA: TGTGCCTCTAGGGCGGGACACTACGAGCAGTACTTC
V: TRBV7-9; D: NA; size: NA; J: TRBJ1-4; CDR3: CASSLQGYEKLFF; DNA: TGTGCCAGCAGCCTACAGGGCTATGAAAAACTGTTTTTT
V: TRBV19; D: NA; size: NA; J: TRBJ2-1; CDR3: CASINVGGGDNEQFF; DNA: TGTGCCAGCATAAATGTCGGAGGGGGGGACAATGAGCAGTTCTTC
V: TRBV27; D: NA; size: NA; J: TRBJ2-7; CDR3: CASSLRGPPYEQYF; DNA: TGTGCCAGCAGTTTAAGGGGACCACCCTACGAGCAGTACTTC
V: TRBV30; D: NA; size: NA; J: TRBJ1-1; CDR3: CAGQTNTEAFF; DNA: TGTGCGGGTCAGACGAACACTGAAGCTTTCTTT
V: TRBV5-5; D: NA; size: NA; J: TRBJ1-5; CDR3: CASSLDRINQPQHF; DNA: TGTGCCAGCAGCTTGGACAGGATAAATCAGCCCCAGCATTTT
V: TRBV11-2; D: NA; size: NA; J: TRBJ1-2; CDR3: CASSLDVQGNYGYTF; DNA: TGTGCCAGCAGCTTAGATGTCCAGGGGAACTATGGCTACACCTTC
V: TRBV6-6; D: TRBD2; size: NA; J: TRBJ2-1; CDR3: CASSWGRDEQFF; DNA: TGTGCCAGCAGTTGGGGGAGGGACGAGCAGTTCTTC
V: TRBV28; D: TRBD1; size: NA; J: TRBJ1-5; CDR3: CASSATGKFDQPQHF; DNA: TGTGCCAGCAGTGCGACAGGGAAATTTGATCAGCCCCAGCATTTT
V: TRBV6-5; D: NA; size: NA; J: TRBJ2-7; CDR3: CASSYGRREQYF; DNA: TGTGCCAGCAGTTACGGGCGACGGGAGCAGTACTTC
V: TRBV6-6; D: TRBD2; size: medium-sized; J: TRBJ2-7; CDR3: CASSYTPGRDEQYF; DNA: TGTGCCAGCAGTTACACCCCAGGGAGGGACGAGCAGTACTTC
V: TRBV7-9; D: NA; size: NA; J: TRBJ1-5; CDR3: CASSPSIGVSGNQPQHF; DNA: TGTGCCAGCAGCCCTAGTATAGGGGTTAGTGGCAATCAGCCCCAGCATTTT
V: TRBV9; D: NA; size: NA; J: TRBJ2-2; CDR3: CASSVEGYTGELFF; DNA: TGTGCCAGCAGCGTAGAGGGTTACACCGGGGAGCTGTTTTTT
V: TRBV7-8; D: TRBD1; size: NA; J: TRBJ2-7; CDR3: CASSLRDRVNEQYF; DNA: TGTGCCAGCAGCCTCCGGGACAGGGTCAACGAGCAGTACTTC
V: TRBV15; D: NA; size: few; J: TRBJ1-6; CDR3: CATRLPLHF; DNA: TGTGCCACCAGGCTACCCCTCCACTTT
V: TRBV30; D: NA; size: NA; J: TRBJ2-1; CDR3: CAWSVVQGQFF; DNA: TGTGCCTGGAGTGTAGTGCAGGGGCAGTTCTTC
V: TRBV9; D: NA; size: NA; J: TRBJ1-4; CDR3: CASSDDSHEKLFF; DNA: TGTGCCAGCAGCGACGACAGTCATGAAAAACTGTTTTTT
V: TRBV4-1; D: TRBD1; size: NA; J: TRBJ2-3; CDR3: CASSQYGPDRGTTDTQYF; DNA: TGCGCCAGCAGCCAATACGGCCCCGACAGGGGAACGACAGATACGCAGTATTTT
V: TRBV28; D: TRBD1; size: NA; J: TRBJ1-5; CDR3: CASSSLSPGGVGPQHF; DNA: TGTGCCAGCAGTTCCCTCTCTCCAGGGGGCGTCGGACCCCAGCATTTT
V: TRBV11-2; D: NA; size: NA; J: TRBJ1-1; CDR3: CASSGQSDGTEAFF; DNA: TGTGCCAGCAGCGGGCAAAGCGACGGCACTGAAGCTTTCTTT
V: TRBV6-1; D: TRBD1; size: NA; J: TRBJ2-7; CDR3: CASSVPRDRIYEQYF; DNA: TGTGCCAGCAGTGTTCCGAGGGACAGAATCTACGAGCAGTACTTC
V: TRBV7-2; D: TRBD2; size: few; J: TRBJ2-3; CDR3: CASSGSGGPADTQYF; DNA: TGTGCCAGCAGCGGTAGCGGGGGGCCGGCAGATACGCAGTATTTT
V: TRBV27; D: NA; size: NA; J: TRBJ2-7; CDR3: CASSPQRDGSYEQYF; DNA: TGTGCCAGCAGTCCCCAACGGGACGGGTCCTACGAGCAGTACTTC